This T cell receptor (beta chain) was profiled in a study of early T cells in non-severe SARS-CoV-2 infection. Points from the study as a whole: Sequences matched to VDJdb favored anti-spike CD8 responses, while private and CD4 specificities were missed.

Germline values: CDR1 SGHVS, CDR2 FQNEAQ. Trimming left V 0 bases short and J 3 bases short, with 9 bases between. This CDR3 contains 14 residues. This clonotype occurred many times. The antigen is undetermined. Researchers attached unique molecular identifiers to individual cDNA molecules. TCRdb re-called the 5' RACE reads through MiXCR, storing one row per CDR3 protein. The profile covers 35,000 to 45,000 distinct CDR3 sequences, with approximately 5.1% appearing a single time and roughly 6.3% taken by the ten largest. The receptor's source is an adult who was a healthcare worker with PCR-confirmed SARS-CoV-2 infection or an uninfected control (not recorded which). This chain joins TRBV7-8 and TRBJ2-7; TRBD2 is a possible D gene (5 bases). The sample was whole blood, taken at baseline. The CDR3 coding sequence is TGTGCCAGCAGCTTAGCGGGAGTACTCTACGAGCAGTACGTC. The encoded protein is CASSLAGVLYEQYV.